Each of the 4 T cell receptor beta chains below was sequenced from the same sample in a study of immune evolution from preneoplasia to lung adenocarcinoma. Data came from immunoSEQ multiplex PCR; TCRdb stores just in-frame clones and leaves some out. The sample has 5,500 to 7,500 clones; about three quarters are singletons. The sequenced sample consisted of FFPE minimally invasive lung adenocarcinoma tissue. These receptors came from a person aged 60-79 years with lung adenocarcinoma.

This clone has just a few counts. The chain carries TRBV4-2 and TRBJ2-7, with TRBD2 matching 12 bases. The CDR3 has 19 amino acids. The junction had 12 bases not matched to a gene; V was cut back by 1 base and J by 2 bases. Germline CDR1 is LGHNA and CDR2 is YNFKEQ. The CDR3 DNA is TGTGCCAGCAGCCAAGGACCGCTCCCACTAGCGGGAGGAACCTACGAGCAGTACTTC. Encoded protein: CASSQGPLPLAGGTYEQYF.

Note on this clone: Other DNA sequences within the sample encode an identical CDR3. This chain uses TRBV6-1 with TRBJ2-3; no firm D call. The germline gives CDR1 MNHNS, CDR2 SASEGT. The CDR3 runs 11 residues. V was trimmed by 6 bases and J by 3 bases, leaving 4 bases between them. The chain's CDR3 is CASRYTDTQYF. In DNA form, the CDR3 reads TGTGCCAGCAGATATACAGATACGCAGTATTTT.

The chain is built from TRBV5-4 and TRBJ2-7; TRBD1 aligns across 8 bases. Unmatched junction bases numbered 2, after V lost 0 bases and J lost 3 bases. Germline V gives CDR1 SGHNT, CDR2 YYREEE (reference sequence). This CDR3 comprises 14 residues. The chain's CDR3 is CASSLVGQGYEQYF. The CDR3 nucleotides are TGTGCCAGCAGCTTGGTTGGACAGGGCTACGAGCAGTACTTC.

The chain employs TRBV7-9 and TRBJ1-4, with 9 nucleotides matching TRBD1. The CDR3 contains 15 residues. J was trimmed by 7 bases and V by 1 base; bases with no gene match: 4. Per germline, CDR1 SEHNR and CDR2 FQNEAQ (reference sequence). CDR3 nucleotide sequence: TGTGCCAGCAGCTTAGAGACAGGGGGTAGTGAAAAACTGTTTTTT. It codes for CASSLETGGSEKLFF. Full variable domain (remainder filled in from reference TRBV7-9 and TRBJ1-4): DTGVSQNPRHKITKRGQNVTFRCDPISEHNRLYWYRQTLGQGPEFLTYFQNEAQLEKSRLLSDRFSAERPKGSFSTLEIQRTEQGDSAMYLCASSLETGGSEKLFFGSGTQLSVL.